Ten or more counts support the clone carrying this T cell receptor beta chain. Its specificity is not known. The germline V gene encodes CDR1 SGDLS and CDR2 YYNGEE. This CDR3 comprises 14 residues. The V and J ends lost 2 bases and 1 base, in that order; junction bases with no gene match: 1. This sample is part of a study of CD8 T cells in ankylosing spondylitis. Points from the study as a whole: Blood from ankylosing spondylitis patients appeared to carry a characteristic roughly 8-variant TCR beta motif.

MiXCR was run by TCRdb on the 5' RACE reads, yielding one entry per CDR3 protein. The data show 40,000 or so distinct CDR3 sequences, over 2.5% seen once. The clonotype comes from a male donor with ankylosing spondylitis or in good health (not recorded which). The sample was blood, either unsorted or a sorted T cell fraction (not recorded which). V and J are TRBV9 and TRBJ2-3; the match to TRBD2 covers 7 bases. CDR3 residues: CASSVSGRTDTQYF. CDR3 DNA sequence: TGTGCCAGCAGCGTTAGCGGGCGCACAGATACGCAGTATTTT.